These T cell receptor beta chains were read from a single sample in a study of CD8 T cells in Susac syndrome. From the immunoSEQ multiplex PCR reads, TCRdb called clonotypes with MiXCR, one entry per CDR3 protein. Counted here are about 150,000 distinct CDR3 sequences, roughly 95% occurring once; the ten biggest clones make up approximately 0.12%. Specimen: CD4+ T cells from PBMCs. These receptors came from a human donor with Susac syndrome. The CDR3 runs from the conserved cysteine through the conserved F or W. D genes are given only for firm matches. Clone size, where shown, is once, few, many, or a class for clones that have expanded.

CDR3 length	D gene	clone size	V gene	J gene	CDR3 protein
15	TRBD1	-	TRBV5-1	TRBJ2-1	CASSFGTEPSAEQFF
12	-	few	TRBV7-9	TRBJ2-5	CASSQIQGTQYF
14	-	-	TRBV14	TRBJ1-5	CASSPGSWNQPQHF
13	TRBD1	once	TRBV6-2/TRBV6-3	TRBJ1-5	CASSYTGDQPQHF
14	-	-	TRBV7-2	TRBJ1-5	CASSPMGSGGPQHF
12	-	-	TRBV20-1	TRBJ2-5	CSASLLGETQYF
15	-	-	TRBV3-1	TRBJ2-5	CASSQGPGVEETQYF
12	TRBD1	-	TRBV20-1	TRBJ2-7	CSANRGTYEQYF
13	TRBD2	-	TRBV29-1	TRBJ2-1	CSVLAGVGNEQFF
13	TRBD1	-	TRBV20-1	TRBJ1-2	CSAHTGGDYGYTF
14	TRBD2	-	TRBV7-9	TRBJ2-7	CASSYSGRIDEQYF
14	TRBD1	few	TRBV19	TRBJ1-5	CASSRDRVGQPQHF
12	-	-	TRBV7-9	TRBJ2-1	CASNPTPNEQFF
15	-	-	TRBV29-1	TRBJ2-6	CSVRDTFSGANVLTF
14	-	-	TRBV12-3/TRBV12-4	TRBJ1-5	CASRDNRANQPQHF
13	-	-	TRBV7-2	TRBJ1-4	CASSFAGGEKLFF
13	-	-	TRBV7-3	TRBJ2-5	CASSYTGRETQYF
13	-	-	TRBV11-2	TRBJ2-2	CASSFENTGELFF
14	-	-	TRBV5-1	TRBJ2-6	CASSKDLGANVLTF
17	TRBD2	-	TRBV5-6	TRBJ2-1	CASSGTSPGLGADEQFF
12	-	few	TRBV6-2/TRBV6-3	TRBJ2-5	CASSYSRETQYF
15	TRBD2	-	TRBV29-1	TRBJ2-3	CSVALAGGRADTQYF
16	-	-	TRBV7-2	TRBJ2-5	CASSAVGVGGRETQYF
15	-	-	TRBV7-3	TRBJ2-1	CASTPTYSSYNEQFF
19	TRBD1	-	TRBV13	TRBJ1-1	CASSSGRGEGYIVNTEAFF
13	-	-	TRBV18	TRBJ2-1	CASSLTFDNEQFF
15	TRBD1	-	TRBV7-8	TRBJ2-5	CASRNGTGRQETQYF
14	-	-	TRBV6-2/TRBV6-3	TRBJ2-6	CASRWGLGANVLTF
16	TRBD2	-	TRBV7-3	TRBJ2-3	CASSLQASGSTDTQYF
15	TRBD2	few	TRBV11-1	TRBJ2-7	CASSLGLAGTYEQYF
14	-	-	TRBV15	TRBJ2-7	CATSRDLYSYEQYF
12	-	-	TRBV7-9	TRBJ2-7	CASSALSYEQYF
16	TRBD1	-	TRBV24-1	TRBJ2-1	CATSDFSRQGFFEQFF
16	TRBD2	-	TRBV7-2	TRBJ2-5	CASSLQSGRGGETQYF
14	TRBD1	-	TRBV29-1	TRBJ2-1	CSARMDRVGNEQFF
15	-	-	TRBV9	TRBJ1-3	CASSVESYSGNTIYF
16	TRBD2	-	TRBV7-9	TRBJ2-3	CASSPGGGAFTDTQYF
11	-	few	TRBV11-2	TRBJ1-1	CASSRTVEAFF
17	TRBD2	once	TRBV5-5	TRBJ2-1	CASSLLRLAGAGNEQFF
14	TRBD1	-	TRBV20-1	TRBJ2-5	CSASPGQGRETQYF
14	-	once	TRBV10-3	TRBJ1-2	CAISESGQRYGYTF
13	-	-	TRBV30	TRBJ1-2	CAWQQSTNYGYTF
17	TRBD2	-	TRBV9	TRBJ2-1	CASSVNIIAGGRNEQFF
15	TRBD1	-	TRBV3-1	TRBJ1-1	CASSHQGTGRTEAFF
12	-	-	TRBV3-1	TRBJ1-4	CASGRISEKLFF
12	-	-	TRBV20-1	TRBJ2-3	CSPSDETDTQYF
17	TRBD1	-	TRBV5-1	TRBJ2-3	CASSSPRGQGWTDTQYF
15	TRBD1	-	TRBV7-9	TRBJ2-5	CASGAGTGEGETQYF
15	-	-	TRBV7-6	TRBJ1-5	CASSLGSASNQPQHF